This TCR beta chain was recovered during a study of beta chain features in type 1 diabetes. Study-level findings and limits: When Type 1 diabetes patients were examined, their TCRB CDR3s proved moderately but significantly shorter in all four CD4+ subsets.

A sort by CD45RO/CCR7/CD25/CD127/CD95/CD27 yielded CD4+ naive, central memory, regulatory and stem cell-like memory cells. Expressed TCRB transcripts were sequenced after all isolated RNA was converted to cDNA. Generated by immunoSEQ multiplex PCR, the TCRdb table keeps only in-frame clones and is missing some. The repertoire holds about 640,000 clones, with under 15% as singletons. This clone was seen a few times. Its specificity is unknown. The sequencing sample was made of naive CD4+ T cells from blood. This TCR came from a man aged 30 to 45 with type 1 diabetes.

Here the CDR3 reads CASSFDRSTDTQYF. CDR3 nucleotides: TGTGCCAGCAGCTTTGACAGAAGCACAGATACGCAGTATTTT. V is TRBV7-2 and J is TRBJ2-3; maybe TRBD1 (5 bases). Germline lookup yields CDR1 SGHTA and CDR2 FQGNSA. The CDR3 contains 14 residues. V gave up 3 bases and J gave up 0 bases, with 7 bases separating them.